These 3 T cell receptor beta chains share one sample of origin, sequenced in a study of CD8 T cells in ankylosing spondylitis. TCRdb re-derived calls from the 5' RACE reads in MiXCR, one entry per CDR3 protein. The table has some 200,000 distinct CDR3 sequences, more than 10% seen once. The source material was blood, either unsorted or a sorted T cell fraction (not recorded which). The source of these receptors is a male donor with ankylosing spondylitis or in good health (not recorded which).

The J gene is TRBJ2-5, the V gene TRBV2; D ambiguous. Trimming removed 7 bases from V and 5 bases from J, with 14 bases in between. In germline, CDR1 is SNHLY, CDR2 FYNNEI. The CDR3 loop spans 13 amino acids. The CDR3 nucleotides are TGTGCCAGCAAAAACAGCGACTTCGAGACCCAGTACTTC. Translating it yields CASKNSDFETQYF.

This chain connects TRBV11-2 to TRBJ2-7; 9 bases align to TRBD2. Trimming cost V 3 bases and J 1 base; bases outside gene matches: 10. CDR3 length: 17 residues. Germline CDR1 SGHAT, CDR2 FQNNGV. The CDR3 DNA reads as TGTGCCAGCAGCTTGTTCTTAGCGGGGGCAACTTCCTACGAGCAGTACTTC. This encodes CASSLFLAGATSYEQYF.

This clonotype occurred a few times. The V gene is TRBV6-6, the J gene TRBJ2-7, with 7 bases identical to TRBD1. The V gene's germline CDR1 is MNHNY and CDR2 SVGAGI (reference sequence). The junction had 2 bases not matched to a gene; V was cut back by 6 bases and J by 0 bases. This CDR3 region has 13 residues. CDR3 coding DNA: TGTGCCAGCAGCGACAGGGCCTCCTACGAGCAGTACTTC. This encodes CASSDRASYEQYF.